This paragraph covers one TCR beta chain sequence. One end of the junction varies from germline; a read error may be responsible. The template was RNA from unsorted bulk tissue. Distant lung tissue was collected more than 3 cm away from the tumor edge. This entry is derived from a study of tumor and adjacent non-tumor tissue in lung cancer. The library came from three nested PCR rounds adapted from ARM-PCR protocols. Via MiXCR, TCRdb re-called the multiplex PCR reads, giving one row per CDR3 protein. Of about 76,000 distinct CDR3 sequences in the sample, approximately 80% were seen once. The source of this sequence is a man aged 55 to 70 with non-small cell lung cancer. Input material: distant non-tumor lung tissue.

CDR3 sequence reads: CIARRSSGSLNEQYF. CDR3 nucleotide sequence: TGTATTGCTAGAAGGTCCAGCGGGAGCCTGAACGAGCAGTACTTC. The chain combines TRBV20-1 with TRBJ2-7; 8 nucleotides agree with TRBD2. Germline V CDR1 and CDR2: DFQATT, SNEGSKA (reference sequence). CDR3 length: 15 residues.